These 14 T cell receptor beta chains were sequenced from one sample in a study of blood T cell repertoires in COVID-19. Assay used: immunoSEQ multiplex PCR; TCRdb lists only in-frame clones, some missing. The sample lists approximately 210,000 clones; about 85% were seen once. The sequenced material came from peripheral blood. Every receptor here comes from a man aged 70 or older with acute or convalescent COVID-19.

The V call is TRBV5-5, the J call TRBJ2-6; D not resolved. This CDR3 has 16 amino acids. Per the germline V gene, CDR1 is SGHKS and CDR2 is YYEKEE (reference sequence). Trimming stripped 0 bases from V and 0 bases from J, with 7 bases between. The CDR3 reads CASSLDSTSGANVLTF. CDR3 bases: TGTGCCAGCAGCTTGGACAGTACCTCTGGGGCCAACGTCCTGACTTTC.

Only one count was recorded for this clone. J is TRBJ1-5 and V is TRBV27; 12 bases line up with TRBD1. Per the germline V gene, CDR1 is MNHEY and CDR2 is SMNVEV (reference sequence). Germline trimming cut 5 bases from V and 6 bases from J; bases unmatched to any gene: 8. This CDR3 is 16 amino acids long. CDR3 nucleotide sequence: TGTGCCAGCAGTCCAGGGACAGGGGGCTCCGGTCAGCCCCAGCATTTT. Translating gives CASSPGTGGSGQPQHF.

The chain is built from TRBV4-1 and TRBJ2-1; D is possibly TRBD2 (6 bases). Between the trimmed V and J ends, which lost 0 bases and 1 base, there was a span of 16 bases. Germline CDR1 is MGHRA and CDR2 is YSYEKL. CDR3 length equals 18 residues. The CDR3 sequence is CASSQDLVPGESYNEQFF. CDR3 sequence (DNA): TGCGCCAGCAGCCAAGATTTGGTACCGGGAGAGTCCTACAATGAGCAGTTCTTC.

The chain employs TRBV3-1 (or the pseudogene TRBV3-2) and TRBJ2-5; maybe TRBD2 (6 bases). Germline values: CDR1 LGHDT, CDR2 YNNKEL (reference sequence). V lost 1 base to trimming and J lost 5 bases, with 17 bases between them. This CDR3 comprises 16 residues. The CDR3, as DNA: TGTGCCAGCAGCCAAGCATTGAGGGACTTCCAGGAGACCCAGTACTTC. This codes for CASSQALRDFQETQYF.

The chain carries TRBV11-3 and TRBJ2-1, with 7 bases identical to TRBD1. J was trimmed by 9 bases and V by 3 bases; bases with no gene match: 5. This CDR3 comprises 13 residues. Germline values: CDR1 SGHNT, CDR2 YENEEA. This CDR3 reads CASSFTRGSEQFF. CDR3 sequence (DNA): TGTGCCAGCAGCTTTACCAGGGGGTCTGAGCAGTTCTTC. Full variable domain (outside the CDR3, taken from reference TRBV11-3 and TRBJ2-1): EAGVVQSPRYKIIEKKQPVAFWCNPISGHNTLYWYLQNLGQGPELLIRYENEEAVDDSQLPKDRFSAERLKGVDSTLKIQPAELGDSAVYLCASSFTRGSEQFFGPGTRLTVL.

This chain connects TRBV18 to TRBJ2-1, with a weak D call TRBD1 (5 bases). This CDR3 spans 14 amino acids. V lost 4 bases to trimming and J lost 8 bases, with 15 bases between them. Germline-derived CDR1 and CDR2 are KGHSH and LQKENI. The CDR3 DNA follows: TGTGCCAGCTCACGGGGCAGTTCTTACGATGAGCAGTTCTTC. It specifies CASSRGSSYDEQFF.

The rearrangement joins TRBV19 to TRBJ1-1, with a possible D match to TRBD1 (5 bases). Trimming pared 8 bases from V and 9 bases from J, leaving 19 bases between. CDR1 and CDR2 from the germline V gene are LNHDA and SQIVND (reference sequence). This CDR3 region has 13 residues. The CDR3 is CASCRTTGTQAFF. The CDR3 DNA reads TGTGCCAGTTGTCGGACGACGGGGACTCAAGCTTTCTTT.

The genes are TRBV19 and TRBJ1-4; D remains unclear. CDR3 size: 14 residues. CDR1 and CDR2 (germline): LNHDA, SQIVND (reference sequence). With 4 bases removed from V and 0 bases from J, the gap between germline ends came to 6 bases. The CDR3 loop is CASSNSATNEKLFF. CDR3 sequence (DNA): TGTGCCAGTAGTAACAGTGCAACTAATGAAAAACTGTTTTTT.

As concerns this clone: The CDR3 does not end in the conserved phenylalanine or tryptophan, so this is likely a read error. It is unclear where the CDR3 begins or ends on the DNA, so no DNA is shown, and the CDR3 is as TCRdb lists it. This chain's CDR3 is CSVGYGDRLGLS. V and J are TRBV29-1 and TRBJ1-1; TRBD1 is the table's D call, not checked against the DNA. Per the germline V gene, CDR1 is SQVTM and CDR2 is ANQGSEA. A total of 12 residues make up the CDR3, ends included.

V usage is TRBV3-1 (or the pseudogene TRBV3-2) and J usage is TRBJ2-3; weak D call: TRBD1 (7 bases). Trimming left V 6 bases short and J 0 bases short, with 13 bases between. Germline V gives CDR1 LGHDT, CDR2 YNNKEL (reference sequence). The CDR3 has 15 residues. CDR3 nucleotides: TGTGCCAGCAGTCCCCAGGGGGGAAGCACAGATACGCAGTATTTT. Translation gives CASSPQGGSTDTQYF.

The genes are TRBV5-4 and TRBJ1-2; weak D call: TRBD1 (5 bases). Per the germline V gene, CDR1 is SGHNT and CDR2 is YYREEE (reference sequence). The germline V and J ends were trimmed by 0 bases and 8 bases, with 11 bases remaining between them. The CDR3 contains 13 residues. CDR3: CASSLVGVGGYTF. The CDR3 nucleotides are TGTGCCAGCAGCTTGGTAGGGGTCGGAGGCTACACCTTC.

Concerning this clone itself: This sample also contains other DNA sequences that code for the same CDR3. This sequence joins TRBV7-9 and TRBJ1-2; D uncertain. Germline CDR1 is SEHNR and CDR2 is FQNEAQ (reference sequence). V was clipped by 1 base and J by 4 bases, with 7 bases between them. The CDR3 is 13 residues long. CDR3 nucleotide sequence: TGTGCCAGCAGCTTAGGTGCGGGCTATGGCTACACCTTC. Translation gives CASSLGAGYGYTF.

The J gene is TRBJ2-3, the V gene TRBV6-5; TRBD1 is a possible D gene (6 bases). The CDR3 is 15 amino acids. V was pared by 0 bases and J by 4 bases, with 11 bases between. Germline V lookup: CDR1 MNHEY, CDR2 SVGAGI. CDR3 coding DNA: TGTGCCAGCAGTTACTCCCACAGGGAAGCAGATACGCAGTATTTT. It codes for CASSYSHREADTQYF.

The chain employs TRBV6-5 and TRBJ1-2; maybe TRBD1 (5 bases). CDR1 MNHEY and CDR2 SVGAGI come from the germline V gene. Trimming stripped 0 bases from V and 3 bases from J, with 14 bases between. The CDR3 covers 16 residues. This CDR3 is CASSYSMYGADYGYTF. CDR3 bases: TGTGCCAGCAGTTACTCGATGTATGGGGCAGACTATGGCTACACCTTC.